This T cell receptor beta chain was identified in a study of T cells in Graves' hyperthyroidism and ophthalmopathy. TCR beta CDR3 sequences were amplified from RNA transcripts. During a first-round RT-PCR of the TCR CDR3, the HTBI primer set was used. TCRdb called the multiplex PCR reads again in MiXCR, with one record for every CDR3 protein. Found here are 250,000 to 300,000 distinct CDR3 sequences, less than 15% of them singletons; the top ten hold 13%. Patients with uncontrolled infections, other autoimmune diseases, pregnancy or lactation were excluded. Diagnostic assessment was based on clinical symptoms, serum thyroxine and TRAb, thyroid ultrasound and orbital computed tomography. At first hyperthyroidism diagnosis, before any ophthalmopathy symptoms, the blood sample was collected. Study conclusions and caveats: The model predicted ophthalmopathy a median around seven months before onset.

A word on this clonotype: Its antigen is not identified.

V trimming: 6 bases; J trimming: 4 bases; junction bases outside the gene matches: 2. Germline values: CDR1 MDHEN, CDR2 SYDVKM. CDR3 length equals 13 residues. The specimen was blood. This TCR was recovered from a woman between 35 and 50 years old with Graves' hyperthyroidism that later progressed to Graves' ophthalmopathy. The chain uses TRBV28 and TRBJ1-3; the match to TRBD1 covers 8 bases. The CDR3, as DNA: TGTGCCAGCAGGACAGGGGAAGGAAACACCATATATTTT. Amino acid sequence: CASRTGEGNTIYF.